The TCR beta chain described here comes from a study of CD8+CD57+ T cells in acquired aplastic anemia. At the level of the study: Sorted CD4+ and CD8+ cells gave a mean 3.2 ug DNA, range roughly 0.19 to 27.4 ug. Healthy donors yielded around 10 million CD4+ cell reads on average.

Of note for this clonotype: Its antigen is still unknown.

Genomic DNA, serving as template, underwent TCR beta VDJ and CDR3 profiling. TCRdb called the reads again in MiXCR, with one record for every CDR3 protein. In the table there are around 190,000 distinct CDR3 sequences, 61% of which are singletons. Study-level results: Patients and controls shared some 30 CD8+ CDR3 sequences. Researchers reported that CD8+ Simpson's diversity was not significantly different in patients versus controls.

From germline, CDR1 is SGHDN and CDR2 FVKESK. This CDR3 spans 14 amino acids. Trimming shortened V by 0 bases and J by 4 bases, and 9 bases separated the two germline ends. V is TRBV14 and J is TRBJ1-2, with a weak D call TRBD1 (5 bases). Sequenced input: sorted CD4+, CD8+, or CD8+CD57+ T cells (not recorded which) from PBMCs. This receptor was taken from a human donor in good health. CDR3: CASSQDAGAYGYTF. The CDR3, as DNA: TGTGCCAGCAGCCAAGATGCCGGGGCCTATGGCTACACCTTC.